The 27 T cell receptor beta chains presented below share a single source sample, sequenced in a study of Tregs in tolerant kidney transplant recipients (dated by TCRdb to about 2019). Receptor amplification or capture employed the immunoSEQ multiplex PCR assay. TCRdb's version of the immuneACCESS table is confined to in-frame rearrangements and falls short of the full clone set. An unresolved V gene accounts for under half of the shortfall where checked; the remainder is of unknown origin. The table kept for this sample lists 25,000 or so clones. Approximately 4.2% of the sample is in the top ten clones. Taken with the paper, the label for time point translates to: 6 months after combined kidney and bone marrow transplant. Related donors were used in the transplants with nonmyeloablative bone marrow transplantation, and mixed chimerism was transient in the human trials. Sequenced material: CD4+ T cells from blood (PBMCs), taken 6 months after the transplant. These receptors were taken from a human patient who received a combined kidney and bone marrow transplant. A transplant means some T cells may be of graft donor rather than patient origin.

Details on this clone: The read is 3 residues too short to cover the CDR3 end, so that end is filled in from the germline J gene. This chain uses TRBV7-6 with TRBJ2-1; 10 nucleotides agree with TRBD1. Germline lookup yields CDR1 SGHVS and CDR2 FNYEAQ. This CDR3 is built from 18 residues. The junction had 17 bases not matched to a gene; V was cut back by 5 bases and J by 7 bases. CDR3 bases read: TGTGCCAGCAGCACCACTTTGCGGGACAGGGGAAAATGGAATGAG. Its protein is CASSTTLRDRGKWNE. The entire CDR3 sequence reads CASSTTLRDRGKWNEQFF.

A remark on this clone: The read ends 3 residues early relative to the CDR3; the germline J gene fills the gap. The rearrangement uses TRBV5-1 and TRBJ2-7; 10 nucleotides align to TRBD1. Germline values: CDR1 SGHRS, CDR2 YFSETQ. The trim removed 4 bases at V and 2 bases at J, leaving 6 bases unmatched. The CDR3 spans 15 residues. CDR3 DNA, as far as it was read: TGCGCCAGCAGCGCCGACAGGGGGCAGACCTACGAG. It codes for CASSADRGQTYE. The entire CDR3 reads CASSADRGQTYEQYF.

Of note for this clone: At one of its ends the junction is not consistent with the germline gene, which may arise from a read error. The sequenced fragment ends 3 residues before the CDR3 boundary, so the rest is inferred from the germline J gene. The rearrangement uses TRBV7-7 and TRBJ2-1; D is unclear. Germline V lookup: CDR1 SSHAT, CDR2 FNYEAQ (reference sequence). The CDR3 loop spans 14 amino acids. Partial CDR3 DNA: TGTGCCAGTAGCTTAGAAGAGCGTAGTAATGAG. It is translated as CASSLEERSNE. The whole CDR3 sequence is CASSLEERSNEQFF.

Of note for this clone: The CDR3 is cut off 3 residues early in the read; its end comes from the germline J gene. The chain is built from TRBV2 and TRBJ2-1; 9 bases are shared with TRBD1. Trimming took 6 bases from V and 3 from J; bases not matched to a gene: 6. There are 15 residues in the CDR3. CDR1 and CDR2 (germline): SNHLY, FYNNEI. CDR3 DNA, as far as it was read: TGTGCCAGCAGGCTTGACAGGGGGTTCTACAATGAG. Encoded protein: CASRLDRGFYNE. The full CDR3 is CASRLDRGFYNEQFF.

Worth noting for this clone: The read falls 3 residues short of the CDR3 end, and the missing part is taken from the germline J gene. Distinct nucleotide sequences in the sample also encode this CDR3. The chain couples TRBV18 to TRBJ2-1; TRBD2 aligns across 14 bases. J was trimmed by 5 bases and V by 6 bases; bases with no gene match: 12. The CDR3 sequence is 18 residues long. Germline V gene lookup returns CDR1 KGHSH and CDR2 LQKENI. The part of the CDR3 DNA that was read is TGTGCCAGCTCGCAAAAGGTGAGACTAGCGGGAGGGAACAATGAG. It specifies CASSQKVRLAGGNNE. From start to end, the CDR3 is CASSQKVRLAGGNNEQFF. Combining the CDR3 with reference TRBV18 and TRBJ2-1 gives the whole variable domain NAGVMQNPRHLVRRRGQEARLRCSPMKGHSHVYWYRQLPEEGLKFMVYLQKENIIDESGMPKERFSAEFPKEGPSILRIQQVVRGDSAAYFCASSQKVRLAGGNNEQFFGPGTRLTVL.

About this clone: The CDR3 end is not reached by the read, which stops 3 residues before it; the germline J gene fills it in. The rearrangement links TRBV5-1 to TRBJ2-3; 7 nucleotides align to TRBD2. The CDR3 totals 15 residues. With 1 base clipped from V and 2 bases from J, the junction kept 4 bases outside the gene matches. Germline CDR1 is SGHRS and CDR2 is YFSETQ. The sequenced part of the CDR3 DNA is TGCGCCAGCAGCTTGCTAGCGGACTACACAGATACG. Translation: CASSLLADYTDT. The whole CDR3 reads CASSLLADYTDTQYF.

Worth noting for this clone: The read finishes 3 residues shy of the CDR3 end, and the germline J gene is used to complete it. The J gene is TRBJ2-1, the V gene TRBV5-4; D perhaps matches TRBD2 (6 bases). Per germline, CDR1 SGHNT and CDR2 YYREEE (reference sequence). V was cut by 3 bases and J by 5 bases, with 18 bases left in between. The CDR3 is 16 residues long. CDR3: CASSSEDYLGNNEQFF. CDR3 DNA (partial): TGTGCCAGCAGCTCCGAGGACTACCTCGGCAACAATGAG.

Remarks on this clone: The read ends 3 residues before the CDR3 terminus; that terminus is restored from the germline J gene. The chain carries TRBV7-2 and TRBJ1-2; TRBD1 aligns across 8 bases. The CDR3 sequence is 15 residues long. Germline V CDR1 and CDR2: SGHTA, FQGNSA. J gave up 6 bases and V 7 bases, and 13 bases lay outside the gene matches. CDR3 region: CASIMGAGGENGYTF. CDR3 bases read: TGTGCCAGCATCATGGGGGCAGGGGGCGAAAATGGC.

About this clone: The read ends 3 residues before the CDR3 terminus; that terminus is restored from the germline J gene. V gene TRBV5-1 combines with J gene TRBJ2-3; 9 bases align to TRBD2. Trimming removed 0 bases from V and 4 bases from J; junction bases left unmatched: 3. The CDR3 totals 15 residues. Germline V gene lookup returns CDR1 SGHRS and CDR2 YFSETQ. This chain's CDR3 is CASSLASGTADTQYF. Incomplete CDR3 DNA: TGCGCCAGCAGCTTGGCTAGCGGGACGGCAGATACG.

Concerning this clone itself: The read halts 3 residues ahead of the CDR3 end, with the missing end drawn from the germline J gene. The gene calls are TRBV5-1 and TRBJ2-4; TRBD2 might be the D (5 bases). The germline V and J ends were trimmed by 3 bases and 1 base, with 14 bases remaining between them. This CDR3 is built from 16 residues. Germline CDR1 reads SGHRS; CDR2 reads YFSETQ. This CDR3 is CASSSRTDRAKNIQYF. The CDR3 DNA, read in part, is TGCGCCAGCAGCTCGCGGACTGACCGGGCCAAAAACATT.

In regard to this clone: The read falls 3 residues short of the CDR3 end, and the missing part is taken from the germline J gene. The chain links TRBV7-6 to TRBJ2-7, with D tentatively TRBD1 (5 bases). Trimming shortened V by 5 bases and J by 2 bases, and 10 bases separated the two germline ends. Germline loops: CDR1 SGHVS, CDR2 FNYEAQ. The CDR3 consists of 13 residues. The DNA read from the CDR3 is TGTGCCAGCAGCGTGACAGCAGCCTACGAG. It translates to CASSVTAAYE. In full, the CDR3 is CASSVTAAYEQYF. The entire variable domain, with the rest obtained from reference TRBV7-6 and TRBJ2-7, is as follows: GAGVSQSPRYKVTKRGQDVALRCDPISGHVSLYWYRQALGQGPEFLTYFNYEAQQDKSGLPNDRFSAERPEGSISTLTIQRTEQRDSAMYRCASSVTAAYEQYFGPGTRLTVT.

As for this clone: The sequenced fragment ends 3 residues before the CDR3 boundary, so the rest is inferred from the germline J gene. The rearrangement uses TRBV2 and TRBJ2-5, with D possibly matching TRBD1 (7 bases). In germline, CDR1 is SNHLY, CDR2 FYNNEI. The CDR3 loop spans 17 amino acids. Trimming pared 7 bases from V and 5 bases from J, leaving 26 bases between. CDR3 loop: CASKRGQGIRGAETQYF. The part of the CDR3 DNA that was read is TGTGCCAGCAAGAGGGGGCAGGGGATCAGGGGGGCGGAGACC.

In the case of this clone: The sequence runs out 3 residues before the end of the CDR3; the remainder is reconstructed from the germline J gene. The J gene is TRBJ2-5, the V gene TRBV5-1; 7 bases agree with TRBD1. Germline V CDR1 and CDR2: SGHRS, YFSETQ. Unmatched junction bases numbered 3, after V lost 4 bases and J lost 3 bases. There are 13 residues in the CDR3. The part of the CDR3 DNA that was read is TGCGCCAGCAGCGTGGGACAGAAAGAGACC. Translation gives CASSVGQKET. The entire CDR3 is CASSVGQKETQYF.

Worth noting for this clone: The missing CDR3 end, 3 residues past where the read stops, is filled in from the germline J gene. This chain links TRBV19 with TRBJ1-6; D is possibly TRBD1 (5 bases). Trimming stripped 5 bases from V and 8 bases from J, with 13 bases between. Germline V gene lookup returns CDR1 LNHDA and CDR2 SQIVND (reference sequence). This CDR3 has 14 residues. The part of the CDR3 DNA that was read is TGTGCCAGTAGTTTGGGGGGTTCGTATTCACCC. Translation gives CASSLGGSYSP. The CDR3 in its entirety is CASSLGGSYSPLHF.

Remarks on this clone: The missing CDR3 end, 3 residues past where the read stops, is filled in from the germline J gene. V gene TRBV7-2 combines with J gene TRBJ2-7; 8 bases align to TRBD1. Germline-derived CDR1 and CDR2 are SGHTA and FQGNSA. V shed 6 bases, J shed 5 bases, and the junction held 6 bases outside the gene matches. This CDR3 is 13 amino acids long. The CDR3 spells CASRPLTGDEQYF. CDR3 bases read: TGTGCCAGCAGACCCCTGACAGGGGACGAG.

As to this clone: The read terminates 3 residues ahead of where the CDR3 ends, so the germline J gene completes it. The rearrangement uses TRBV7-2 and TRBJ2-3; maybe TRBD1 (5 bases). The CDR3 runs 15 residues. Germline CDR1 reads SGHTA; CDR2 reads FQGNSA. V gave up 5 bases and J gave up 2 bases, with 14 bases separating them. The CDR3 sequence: CASSPDVGVTDTQYF. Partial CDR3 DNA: TGTGCCAGCAGCCCCGATGTAGGGGTCACAGATACG.

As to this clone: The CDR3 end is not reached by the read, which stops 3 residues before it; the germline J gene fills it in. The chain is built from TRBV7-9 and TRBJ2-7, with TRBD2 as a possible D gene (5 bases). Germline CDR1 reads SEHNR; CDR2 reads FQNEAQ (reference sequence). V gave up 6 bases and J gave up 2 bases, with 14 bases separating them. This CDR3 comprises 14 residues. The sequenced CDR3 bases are TGTGCCAGCAGTCACTCGGCTAGCCCCTACGAG. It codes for CASSHSASPYE. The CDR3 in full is CASSHSASPYEQYF.

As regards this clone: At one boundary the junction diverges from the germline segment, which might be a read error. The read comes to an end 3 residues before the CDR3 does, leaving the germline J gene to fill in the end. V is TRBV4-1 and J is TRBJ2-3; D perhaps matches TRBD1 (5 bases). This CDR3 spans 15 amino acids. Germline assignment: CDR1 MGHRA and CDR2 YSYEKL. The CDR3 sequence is CTSAKGQNPADTQYF. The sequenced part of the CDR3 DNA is TGCACCAGCGCTAAGGGGCAGAACCCGGCAGATACG.

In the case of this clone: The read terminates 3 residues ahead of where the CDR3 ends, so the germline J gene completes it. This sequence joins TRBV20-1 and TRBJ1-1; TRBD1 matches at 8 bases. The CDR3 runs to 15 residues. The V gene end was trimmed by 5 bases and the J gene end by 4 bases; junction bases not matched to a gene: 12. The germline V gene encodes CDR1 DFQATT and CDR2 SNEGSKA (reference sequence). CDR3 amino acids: CSAPSSRDRSTEAFF. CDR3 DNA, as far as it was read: TGCAGTGCTCCATCCTCACGGGACAGGTCCACTGAA.

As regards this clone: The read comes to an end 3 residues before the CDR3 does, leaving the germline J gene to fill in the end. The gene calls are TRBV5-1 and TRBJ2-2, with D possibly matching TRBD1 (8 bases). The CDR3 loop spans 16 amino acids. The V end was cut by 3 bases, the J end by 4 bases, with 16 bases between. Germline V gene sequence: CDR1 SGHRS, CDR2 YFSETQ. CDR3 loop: CASSSPGGGGTGELFF. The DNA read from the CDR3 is TGCGCCAGCAGCTCTCCAGGGGGCGGGGGCACCGGGGAG. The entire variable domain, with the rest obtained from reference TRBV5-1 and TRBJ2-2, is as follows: KAGVTQTPRYLIKTRGQQVTLSCSPISGHRSVSWYQQTPGQGLQFLFEYFSETQRNKGNFPGRFSGRQFSNSRSEMNVSTLELGDSALYLCASSSPGGGGTGELFFGEGSRLTVL.

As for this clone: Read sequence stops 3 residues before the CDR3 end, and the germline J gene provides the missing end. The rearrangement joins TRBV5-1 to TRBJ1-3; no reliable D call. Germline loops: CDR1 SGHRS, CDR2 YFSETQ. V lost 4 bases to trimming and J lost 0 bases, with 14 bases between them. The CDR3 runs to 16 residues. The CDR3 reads CASSPGDGASGNTIYF. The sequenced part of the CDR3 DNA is TGCGCCAGCAGCCCCGGGGATGGAGCCTCTGGAAACACC.

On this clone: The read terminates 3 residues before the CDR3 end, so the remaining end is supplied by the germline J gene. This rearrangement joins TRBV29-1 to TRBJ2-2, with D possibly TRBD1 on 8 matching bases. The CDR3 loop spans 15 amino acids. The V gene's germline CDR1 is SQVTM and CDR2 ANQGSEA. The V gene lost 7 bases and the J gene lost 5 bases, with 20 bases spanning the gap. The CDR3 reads CSARSTGGGTGELFF. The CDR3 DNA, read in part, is TGCAGCGCCCGAAGCACAGGGGGAGGGACCGGGGAG.

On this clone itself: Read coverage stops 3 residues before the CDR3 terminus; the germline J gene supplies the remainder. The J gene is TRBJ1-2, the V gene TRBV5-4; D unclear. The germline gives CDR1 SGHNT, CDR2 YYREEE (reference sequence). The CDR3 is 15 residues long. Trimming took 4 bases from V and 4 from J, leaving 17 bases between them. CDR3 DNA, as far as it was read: TGTGCCAGCAGCCCCCCTCGCACAGAACCCTATGGC. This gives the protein CASSPPRTEPYG. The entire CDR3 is CASSPPRTEPYGYTF. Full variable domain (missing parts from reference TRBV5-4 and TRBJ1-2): ETGVTQSPTHLIKTRGQQVTLRCSSQSGHNTVSWYQQALGQGPQFIFQYYREEENGRGNFPPRFSGLQFPNYSSELNVNALELDDSALYLCASSPPRTEPYGYTFGSGTRLTVV.

CDR3 bases read: TGTGCCATCAGACTAGCGGATAAAAATGAG. This sequence encodes CAIRLADKNE. The full-length CDR3 reads as CAIRLADKNEQFF. The rearrangement joins TRBV10-3 to TRBJ2-1; 8 nucleotides match TRBD2. The read ends 3 residues shy of where the CDR3 ends; the end is completed using the germline J gene. This CDR3 comprises 13 residues. J was trimmed by 7 bases and V by 6 bases; bases with no gene match: 5. Germline CDR1 reads ENHRY; CDR2 reads SYGVKD.

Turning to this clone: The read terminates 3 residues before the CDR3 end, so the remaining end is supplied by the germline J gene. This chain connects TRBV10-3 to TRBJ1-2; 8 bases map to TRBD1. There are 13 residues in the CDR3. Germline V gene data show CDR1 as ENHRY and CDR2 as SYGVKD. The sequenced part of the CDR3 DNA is TGTGCCACCAGAGACAGGGGTAAGGGAGGC. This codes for CATRDRGKGG. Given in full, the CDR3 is CATRDRGKGGYTF.

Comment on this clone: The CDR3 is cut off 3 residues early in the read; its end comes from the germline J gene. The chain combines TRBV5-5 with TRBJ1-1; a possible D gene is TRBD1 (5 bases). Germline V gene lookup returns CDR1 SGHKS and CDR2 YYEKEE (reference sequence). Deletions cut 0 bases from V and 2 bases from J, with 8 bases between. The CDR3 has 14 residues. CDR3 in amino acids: CASSLGQPNTEAFF. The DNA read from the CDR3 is TGTGCCAGCAGCTTGGGACAGCCAAACACTGAA.

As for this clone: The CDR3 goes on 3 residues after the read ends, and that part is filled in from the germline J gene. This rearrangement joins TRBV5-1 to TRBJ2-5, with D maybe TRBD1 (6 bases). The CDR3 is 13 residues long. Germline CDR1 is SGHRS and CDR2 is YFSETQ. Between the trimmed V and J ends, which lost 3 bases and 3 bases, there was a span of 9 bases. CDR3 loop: CASSSRGKETQYF. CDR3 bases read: TGCGCCAGCAGCTCCAGGGGAAAAGAGACC. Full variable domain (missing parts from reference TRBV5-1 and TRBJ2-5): KAGVTQTPRYLIKTRGQQVTLSCSPISGHRSVSWYQQTPGQGLQFLFEYFSETQRNKGNFPGRFSGRQFSNSRSEMNVSTLELGDSALYLCASSSRGKETQYFGPGTRLLVL.